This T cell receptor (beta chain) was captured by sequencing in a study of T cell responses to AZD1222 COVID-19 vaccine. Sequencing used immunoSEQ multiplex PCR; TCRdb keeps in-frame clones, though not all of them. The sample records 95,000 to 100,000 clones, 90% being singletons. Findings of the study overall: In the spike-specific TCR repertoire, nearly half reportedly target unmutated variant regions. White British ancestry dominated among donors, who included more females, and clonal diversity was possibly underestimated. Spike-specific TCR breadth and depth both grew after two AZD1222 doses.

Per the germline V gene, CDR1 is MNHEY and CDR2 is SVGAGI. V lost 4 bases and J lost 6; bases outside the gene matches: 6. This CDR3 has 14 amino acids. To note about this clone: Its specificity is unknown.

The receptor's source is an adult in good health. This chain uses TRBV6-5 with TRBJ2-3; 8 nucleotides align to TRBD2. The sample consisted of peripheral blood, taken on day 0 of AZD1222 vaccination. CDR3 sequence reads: CASSFSGVRDTQYF. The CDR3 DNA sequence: TGTGCCAGCAGTTTTAGCGGGGTTCGGGATACGCAGTATTTT.